The T cell receptor (beta chain) under discussion was sequenced for a study of shared clonotypes between healthy human individuals. Study information: The study drew on two women and a few men aged 18 to 49 as donors.

Clones were sequenced by immunoSEQ multiplex PCR, and TCRdb holds only the in-frame ones, with some missing. The sample lists 550,000 to 750,000 clones, about 95% occurring once. Naivety among CD8 cells was defined by CD45RO negativity and positive CCR7 selection, thereby excluding terminally differentiated effector memory CD45RA+ cells. The CDR3 is 14 amino acids. CDR1 and CDR2 (germline): SGHNT, YENEEA. V lost 1 base, J lost 1 base, and 7 bases lay in between. The sequence derives from a woman in her twenties or thirties in good health. Material: naive CD8+ T cells sorted from blood. The chain links TRBV11-3 to TRBJ1-1; D is ambiguous. This CDR3 reads CASSLGRENTEAFF. The CDR3 coding sequence is TGTGCCAGCAGCTTAGGACGGGAGAACACTGAAGCTTTCTTT.